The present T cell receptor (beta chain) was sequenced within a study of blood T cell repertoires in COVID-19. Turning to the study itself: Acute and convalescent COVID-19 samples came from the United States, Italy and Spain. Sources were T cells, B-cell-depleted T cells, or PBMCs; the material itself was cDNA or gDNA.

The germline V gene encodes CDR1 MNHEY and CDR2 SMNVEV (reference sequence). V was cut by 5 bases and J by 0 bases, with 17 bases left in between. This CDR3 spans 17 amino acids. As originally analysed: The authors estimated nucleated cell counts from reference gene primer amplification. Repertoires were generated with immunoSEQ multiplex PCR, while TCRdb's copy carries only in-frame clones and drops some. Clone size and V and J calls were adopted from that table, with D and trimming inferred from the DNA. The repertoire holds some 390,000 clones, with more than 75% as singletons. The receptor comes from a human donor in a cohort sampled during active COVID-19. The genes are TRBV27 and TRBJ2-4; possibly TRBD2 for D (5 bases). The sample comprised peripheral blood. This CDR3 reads CASSLTREGRAKNIQYF. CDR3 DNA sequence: TGTGCCAGCAGTCTAACCCGCGAGGGCCGAGCCAAAAACATTCAGTACTTC.